A selection of T cell receptor beta chains follows, all from one sample in a study of cytomegalovirus exposure and HLA in healthy donors. Sequencing used immunoSEQ multiplex PCR; TCRdb keeps in-frame clones, though not all of them. The sample lists about 170,000 clones, around 96% seen once, with approximately 1% in the top ten. Sequencing was carried out using PBMCs. The receptors shown here come from a woman between 18 and 30 years old in good health and CMV-seronegative. Each CDR3 is given with its conserved first and last residue. D genes are given only for firm matches. Size is omitted from some rows. Given values are once, few, many or a class for expanded clones.

TRBV7-6,.,TRBJ2-1,.,TGTGCCAGCAGCTTCACGACAAATGAGCAGTTCTTC,CASSFTTNEQFF
TRBV27,TRBD1,TRBJ2-2,.,TGTGCCAGCAGTTATGGGGACAGGGGGCATACCGGGGAGCTGTTTTTT,CASSYGDRGHTGELFF
TRBV5-6,TRBD1,TRBJ1-1,.,TGTGCCAGCAGCTTCACCGGACAGGGGAACACTGAAGCTTTCTTT,CASSFTGQGNTEAFF
TRBV7-7,.,TRBJ1-3,.,TGTGCTAGCAGCTTAGCGTCGGGTGCCCTGTCTGGAAACACCATATATTTT,CASSLASGALSGNTIYF
TRBV2,.,TRBJ1-2,.,TGTGCCAGCTCTACAGGCTATGGCTACACCTTC,CASSTGYGYTF
TRBV5-1,.,TRBJ2-7,.,TGCGCCAGCAGTGGGGCTGGGTACGAGCAGTACTTC,CASSGAGYEQYF
TRBV30,.,TRBJ1-2,.,TGTGCCTGGAGTGTTGCCGCCTTTAGTACACAGGGACGGAACTATGGCTACACCTTC,CAWSVAAFSTQGRNYGYTF
TRBV7-2,TRBD2,TRBJ2-7,.,TGTGCCAGCAGCTCTCTAGCGGGGGGGCCCCACGAGCAGTACTTC,CASSSLAGGPHEQYF
TRBV15,TRBD1,TRBJ1-1,.,TGTGCCACCAGCAGTGGACAGGGATTGAACACTGAAGCTTTCTTT,CATSSGQGLNTEAFF
TRBV14,.,TRBJ1-1,.,TGTGCCAGCAGCCAAGACTGGCAAGTTAACACTGAAGCTTTCTTT,CASSQDWQVNTEAFF
TRBV11-2,.,TRBJ1-2,once,TGTGCCAGCAGCTTATATGGGGGGGTCTATGGCTACACCTTC,CASSLYGGVYGYTF
TRBV6-1,.,TRBJ1-5,.,TGTGCCAGTAGACAGGATTATCAGCCCCAGCATTTT,CASRQDYQPQHF
TRBV9,.,TRBJ1-2,.,TGTGCCAGCAGCGTAGAGGAGGGCTATGGCTACACCTTC,CASSVEEGYGYTF
TRBV6-5,TRBD1,TRBJ1-6,.,TGTGCCAGCAGTCAAGGGGACAGTCCACTCCACTTT,CASSQGDSPLHF